Presented here are 13 T cell receptor beta chains from one specimen sequenced in a study of cytomegalovirus exposure and HLA in healthy donors. The study ran its PCR with 60 Vbeta and 13 Jbeta primers. Assay used: immunoSEQ multiplex PCR; TCRdb lists only in-frame clones, some missing. This listing includes about 52,000 clones. The sample comprised PBMCs. These receptors were taken from a woman aged 55-70 years in good health and CMV-seropositive.

The chain carries TRBV19 and TRBJ1-5; D remains ambiguous. From germline, CDR1 is LNHDA and CDR2 SQIVND (reference sequence). Trimming shortened V by 2 bases and J by 5 bases, and 7 bases separated the two germline ends. This CDR3 is 13 amino acids long. This chain's CDR3 is CASSISLDQPQHF. DNA for the CDR3: TGTGCCAGTAGTATAAGTCTAGATCAGCCCCAGCATTTT.

V and J are TRBV19 and TRBJ1-2; no clear D gene. The germline V gene has CDR1 LNHDA and CDR2 SQIVND (reference sequence). V shed 3 bases and J shed 8 bases, with 10 bases lying between them. This CDR3 is built from 12 residues. The CDR3: CASSMGGRGYTF. DNA for the CDR3: TGTGCCAGTAGTATGGGAGGGAGAGGCTACACCTTC.

The V call is TRBV19, the J call TRBJ2-2, with 12 nucleotides matching TRBD2. The germline CDR1 and CDR2 sequences are LNHDA and SQIVND (reference sequence). The CDR3 has 18 amino acids. The V gene end was trimmed by 5 bases and the J gene end by 7 bases; junction bases not matched to a gene: 14. CDR3 coding DNA: TGTGCCAGTAGTCCCTCCCCCCTAGCGGGGGGGCAGGGCGGGGAGCTGTTTTTT. Its protein product is CASSPSPLAGGQGGELFF. The whole variable domain, remainder taken from reference TRBV19 and TRBJ2-2, is DGGITQSPKYLFRKEGQNVTLSCEQNLNHDAMYWYRQDPGQGLRLIYYSQIVNDFQKGDIAEGYSVSREKKESFPLTVTSAQKNPTAFYLCASSPSPLAGGQGGELFFGEGSRLTVL.

This chain links TRBV6-5 with TRBJ1-5; a possible D gene is TRBD1 (5 bases). CDR1 MNHEY and CDR2 SVGAGI come from the germline V gene. The ends were cut back, 5 bases at V and 4 bases at J, with 15 bases in the middle. The CDR3 runs to 15 residues. The CDR3 bases are TGTGCCAGCAGTCCTGGAGGGGTCCATAATCAGCCCCAGCATTTT. Translated: CASSPGGVHNQPQHF.

This sequence joins TRBV10-1 and TRBJ1-1; D perhaps matches TRBD1 (5 bases). V lost 0 bases, J lost 0 bases, and 8 bases lay in between. Germline values: CDR1 WNHNN, CDR2 SYGVQD (reference sequence). CDR3 size: 15 residues. CDR3 in amino acids: CASSESPTVNTEAFF. CDR3 DNA sequence: TGCGCCAGCAGTGAGTCGCCGACAGTGAACACTGAAGCTTTCTTT.

The chain couples TRBV7-9 to TRBJ1-1; the match to TRBD1 covers 8 bases. The V and J ends lost 4 bases and 1 base, in that order; junction bases with no gene match: 5. Germline values: CDR1 SEHNR, CDR2 FQNEAQ (reference sequence). The CDR3 runs 15 residues. The CDR3 DNA reads TGTGCCAGCAGCTCACCGACAGGGGCGAACACTGAAGCTTTCTTT. Residues: CASSSPTGANTEAFF.

This chain joins TRBV6-1 and TRBJ1-5; D is undetermined. CDR1 is MNHNS and CDR2 is SASEGT in the germline V gene. CDR3 size: 15 residues. Trimming pared 7 bases from V and 5 bases from J, leaving 18 bases between. The CDR3 DNA reads as TGTGCCAGCATTCCCGGACGTGGGAGGGATCAGCCCCAGCATTTT. Amino acids: CASIPGRGRDQPQHF.

The gene calls are TRBV6-1 and TRBJ2-7; TRBD1 matches at 8 bases. The CDR3 covers 15 residues. Losses at the gene ends were 4 bases for V and 0 bases for J; bases not matched to a gene: 5. Germline CDR1 is MNHNS and CDR2 is SASEGT. The CDR3 loop reads CASSGGTGSSYEQYF. In DNA, the CDR3 is TGTGCCAGCAGTGGCGGGACAGGTAGCTCCTACGAGCAGTACTTC.

The CDR3 sequence is CASSSGTGDHEQYF. DNA of the CDR3: TGTGCCAGCAGTTCCGGGACAGGGGACCACGAGCAGTACTTC. The rearrangement uses TRBV2 and TRBJ2-7; 10 positions agree with TRBD1. V dropped 5 bases and J dropped 5; count of bases not matched to a gene: 6. Per germline, CDR1 SNHLY and CDR2 FYNNEI. CDR3 length: 14 residues.

This sequence joins TRBV29-1 and TRBJ1-2; the D is unclear. The ends were cut back, 3 bases at V and 4 bases at J, with 6 bases in the middle. The CDR3 covers 11 residues. Germline V gene sequence: CDR1 SQVTM, CDR2 ANQGSEA. The CDR3, as DNA: TGCAGCGTTGACGCCAGCTATGGCTACACCTTC. Translation: CSVDASYGYTF.

The chain is built from TRBV11-2 and TRBJ2-6, with a weak D call TRBD1 (7 bases). The CDR3 is 18 amino acids. CDR1 is SGHAT, CDR2 FQNNGV, per germline. V lost 4 bases, J lost 8 bases, and 24 bases lay in between. CDR3 sequence reads: CASSSGGAYRGGTNVLTF. The CDR3 DNA sequence: TGTGCCAGCAGCTCTGGCGGGGCCTACAGGGGAGGTACCAACGTCCTGACTTTC.

V gene TRBV19 combines with J gene TRBJ1-6; 7 nucleotides line up with TRBD1. CDR1 is LNHDA, CDR2 SQIVND, per germline (reference sequence). There are 16 residues in the CDR3. V was pared by 5 bases and J by 5 bases, with 9 bases of the junction left unmatched. CDR3 sequence (DNA): TGTGCCAGTAGTTCCCGACAGGGAATCAATAATTCACCCCTCCACTTT. Its protein is CASSSRQGINNSPLHF.

Points on this clone: The germline gene is not matched at one end of the junction; a read error may be the cause. The rearrangement uses TRBV7-6 and TRBJ2-5; 7 bases match TRBD2. CDR1 and CDR2 from the germline V gene are SGHVS and FNYEAQ. This CDR3 comprises 13 residues. The CDR3 reads CASSSTSTENQYF. CDR3 DNA: TGTGCCAGCAGCTCGACTAGCACGGAGAACCAGTACTTC.